Ten or more counts support the clone carrying this T cell receptor beta chain. Its antigen remains unknown. This specimen belongs to a study of regulatory T cells in long-lasting Graves disease. General study points: When disease was persistent, TRBV28, TRBJ1-2 and TRBJ2-5 were the favored segments.

HTBI primers from iRepertoire and Arm-PCR of CDR3 regions yielded the TCR beta libraries. From the multiplex PCR reads, TCRdb called clonotypes with MiXCR, one entry per CDR3 protein. The sample lists 450,000 or so distinct CDR3 sequences, about 20% occurring once. Noted time point: persistent/refractory GD, antithyroid drugs over 5 years with positive TRAb. With RNA extracted from PBMCs as input, the TCR library was made. Roughly 10 milliliters of peripheral blood were taken and placed in EDTA tubes. CDR3 length: 14 residues. Trimming at V came to 2 bases and at J to 2 bases, leaving 2 bases not matched to a gene. Germline CDR1 MNHEY, CDR2 SVGAGI.

The gene calls are TRBV6-5 and TRBJ2-7; 8 bases match TRBD1. The sample consisted of peripheral blood mononuclear cells (PBMCs), taken when the disease was refractory, from a patient treated with antithyroid drugs. This clonotype originated in a female donor with Graves disease. The CDR3 sequence: CASSYGGQAYEQYF. CDR3 nucleotide sequence: TGTGCCAGCAGTTACGGGGGACAGGCCTACGAGCAGTACTTC.